This T cell receptor (beta chain) was recovered during a study of CD8+ T cells in alopecia areata. Broader study findings: Expanded CD8+ clones among the top 100, and scalp clonality, were significantly decreased by tofacitinib. Higher clonality was seen in lesional scalp than in normal scalp, especially in alopecia totalis/universalis. Possibly as an HLA-related effect, TCR sharing across patients appeared less clear than in mice.

Extraction and reverse transcription of RNA yielded cDNA as the sequencing template. Sequenced by immunoSEQ multiplex PCR; TCRdb stores in-frame clones only, minus some. Of 110,000 or so clones listed, about three fifths are singletons. Worth noting for this clone: No antigen is known for it.

Treatment meaning: oral pan-JAK inhibitor, 5-10 mg twice daily. Trimming stripped 2 bases from V and 6 bases from J, with 13 bases between. The CDR3 runs to 14 residues. Per the germline V gene, CDR1 is MNHEY and CDR2 is SVGAGI. The chain combines TRBV6-5 with TRBJ1-1; D remains unclear. The sequencing used CD8+ T cells sorted from blood, collected at week 4, from a patient treated with tofacitinib. This sequence was found in a human donor with alopecia areata. The CDR3 protein is CASSYPGMGSEAFF. DNA for the CDR3: TGTGCCAGCAGTTACCCCGGGATGGGGTCTGAAGCTTTCTTT.